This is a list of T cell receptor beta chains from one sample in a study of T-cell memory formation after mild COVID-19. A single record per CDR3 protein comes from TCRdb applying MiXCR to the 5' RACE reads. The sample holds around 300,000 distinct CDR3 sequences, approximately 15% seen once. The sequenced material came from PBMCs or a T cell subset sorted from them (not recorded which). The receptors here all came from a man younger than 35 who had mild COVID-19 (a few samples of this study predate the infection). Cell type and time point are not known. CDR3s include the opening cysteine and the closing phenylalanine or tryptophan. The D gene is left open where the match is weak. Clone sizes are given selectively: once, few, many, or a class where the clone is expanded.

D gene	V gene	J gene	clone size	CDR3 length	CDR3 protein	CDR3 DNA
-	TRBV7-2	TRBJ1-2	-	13	CASTVDRNYGYTF	TGTGCCAGCACCGTGGACAGAAACTATGGCTACACCTTC
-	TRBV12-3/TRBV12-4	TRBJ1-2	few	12	CASSFDIYGYTF	TGTGCCAGCAGTTTTGACATCTATGGCTACACCTTC
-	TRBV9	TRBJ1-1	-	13	CASGYGGNTEAFF	TGTGCCAGCGGGTATGGGGGAAACACTGAAGCTTTCTTT
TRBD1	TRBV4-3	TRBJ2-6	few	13	CASQGVGANVLTF	TGCGCCAGCCAGGGGGTAGGGGCCAACGTCCTGACTTTC
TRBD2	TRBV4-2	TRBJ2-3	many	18	CASSQAGLAGGLGDTQYF	TGTGCCAGCAGCCAGGCTGGACTAGCGGGGGGCCTGGGAGATACGCAGTATTTT
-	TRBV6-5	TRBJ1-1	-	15	CASSYQGTGNTEAFF	TGTGCCAGCAGTTACCAAGGAACAGGGAACACTGAAGCTTTCTTT
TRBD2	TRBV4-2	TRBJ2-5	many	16	CASSQRTSGGQETQYF	TGTGCCAGCAGCCAACGGACTAGCGGGGGTCAAGAGACCCAGTACTTC
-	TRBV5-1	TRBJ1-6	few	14	CASSLTGIDSPLHF	TGCGCCAGCAGCTTGACAGGAATCGATTCACCCCTCCACTTT
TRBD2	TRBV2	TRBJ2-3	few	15	CASSPTSGGQNTQYF	TGTGCCAGCAGTCCAACTAGCGGGGGCCAGAATACGCAGTATTTT
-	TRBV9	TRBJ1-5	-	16	CASSVVGDSGNQPQHF	TGTGCCAGCAGCGTAGTGGGGGATTCGGGCAATCAGCCCCAGCATTTT
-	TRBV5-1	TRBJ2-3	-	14	CASSPTASTDTQYF	TGCGCCAGCAGCCCGACAGCTAGCACAGATACGCAGTATTTT
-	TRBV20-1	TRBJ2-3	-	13	CSAEPRGPDTQYF	TGCAGTGCAGAACCCCGGGGGCCAGATACGCAGTATTTT
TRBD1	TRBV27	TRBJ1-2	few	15	CASSSGQAYSYGYTF	TGTGCCAGCAGTTCGGGACAGGCCTATAGCTATGGCTACACCTTC
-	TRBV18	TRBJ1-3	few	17	CASSPVLDGHSGNTIYF	TGTGCCAGCTCACCAGTATTGGACGGGCACTCTGGAAACACCATATATTTT
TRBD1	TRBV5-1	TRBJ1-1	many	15	CASSSTGGSGTEAFF	TGCGCCAGCAGCTCGACAGGGGGATCGGGCACTGAAGCTTTCTTT
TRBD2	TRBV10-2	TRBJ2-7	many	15	CASSGSLAGAYEQYF	TGCGCCAGCAGTGGGAGCCTAGCGGGGGCGTACGAGCAGTACTTC
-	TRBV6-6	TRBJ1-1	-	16	CAGSPSGGRSGTEAFF	TGTGCCGGCTCCCCCAGCGGGGGGCGGAGTGGCACTGAAGCTTTCTTT
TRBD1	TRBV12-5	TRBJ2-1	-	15	CASGLPDRPYNEQFF	TGTGCTAGTGGTTTGCCGGACAGGCCCTACAATGAGCAGTTCTTC
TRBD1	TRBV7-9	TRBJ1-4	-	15	CASSLAPGQGEKLFF	TGTGCCAGCAGCTTAGCGCCTGGACAGGGAGAAAAACTGTTTTTT
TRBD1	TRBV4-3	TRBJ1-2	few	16	CASSQAETGAIYGYTF	TGCGCCAGCAGCCAAGCCGAGACAGGGGCTATCTATGGCTACACCTTC
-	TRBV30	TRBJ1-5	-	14	CAWSVGRPNQPQHF	TGTGCCTGGAGTGTTGGCCGACCCAATCAGCCCCAGCATTTT
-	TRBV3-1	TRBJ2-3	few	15	CASSRVVASTDTQYF	TGTGCCAGCAGCCGGGTTGTTGCTAGCACAGATACGCAGTATTTT
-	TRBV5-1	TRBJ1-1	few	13	CASSLWGRTEAFF	TGCGCCAGCAGCTTGTGGGGGCGAACTGAAGCTTTCTTT
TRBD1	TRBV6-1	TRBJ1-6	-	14	CASSPGQVQSPLHF	TGTGCCAGCAGTCCTGGACAGGTCCAATCACCCCTCCACTTT
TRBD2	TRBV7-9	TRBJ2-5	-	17	CASSPGTSGGLWETQYF	TGTGCCAGCAGCCCTGGGACTAGCGGGGGGCTCTGGGAGACCCAGTACTTC
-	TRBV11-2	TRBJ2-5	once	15	CASSLGVIPRETQYF	TGTGCCAGCAGCTTAGGGGTTATCCCCCGGGAGACCCAGTACTTC
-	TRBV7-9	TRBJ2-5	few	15	CASSQTPGFQETQYF	TGTGCCAGCAGCCAAACCCCGGGCTTCCAAGAGACCCAGTACTTC
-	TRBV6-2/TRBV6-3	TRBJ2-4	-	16	CASSYLAGLAKNIQYF	TGTGCCAGCAGTTACTTGGCGGGGCTAGCCAAAAACATTCAGTACTTC
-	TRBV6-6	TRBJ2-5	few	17	CASSYSPAGGPRETQYF	TGTGCCAGCAGTTACTCGCCAGCCGGGGGGCCGCGAGAGACCCAGTACTTC
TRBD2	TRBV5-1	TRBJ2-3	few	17	CASSLGLAGVGTDTQYF	TGCGCCAGCAGCTTGGGACTAGCGGGGGTTGGAACAGATACGCAGTATTTT
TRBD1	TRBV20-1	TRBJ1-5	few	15	CSANNRDSDLGTQHF	TGCAGTGCTAATAACCGGGACAGTGATCTCGGGACCCAGCATTTT
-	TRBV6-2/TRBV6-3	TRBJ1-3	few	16	CASSLKRSWTGNTIYF	TGTGCCAGCAGCCTCAAGCGGTCCTGGACTGGAAACACCATATATTTT
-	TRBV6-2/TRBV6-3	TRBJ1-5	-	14	CASTPDTSNQPQHF	TGTGCCAGCACCCCGGACACTAGCAATCAGCCCCAGCATTTT
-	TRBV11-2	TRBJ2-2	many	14	CASSPSQGTGELFF	TGTGCCAGCAGCCCCTCACAGGGAACCGGGGAGCTGTTTTTT
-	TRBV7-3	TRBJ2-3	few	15	CAIRYEGVVTDTQYF	TGTGCCATACGCTATGAGGGCGTGGTTACAGATACGCAGTATTTT
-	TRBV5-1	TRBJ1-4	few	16	CASSLYGALGNEKLFF	TGCGCCAGCAGCTTGTACGGTGCTTTAGGTAATGAAAAACTGTTTTTT
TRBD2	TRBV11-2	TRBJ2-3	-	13	CASTITGGDTQYF	TGTGCCAGCACCATAACGGGGGGGGATACGCAGTATTTT
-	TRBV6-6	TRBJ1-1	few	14	CASTHPRYRAEAFF	TGTGCCAGCACCCATCCTCGTTATAGGGCTGAAGCTTTCTTT
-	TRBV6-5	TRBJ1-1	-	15	CASSSPHGGNTEAFF	TGTGCCAGCAGCTCTCCCCACGGCGGGAACACTGAAGCTTTCTTT
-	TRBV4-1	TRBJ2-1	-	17	CASSQGAQGPIYNEQFF	TGCGCCAGCAGCCAGGGGGCCCAGGGGCCGATCTACAATGAGCAGTTCTTC
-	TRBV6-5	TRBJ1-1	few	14	CASIRDQGGTEAFF	TGTGCCAGCATTAGAGACCAAGGGGGTACTGAAGCTTTCTTT
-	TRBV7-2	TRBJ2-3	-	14	CASSSRPGTDTQYF	TGTGCCAGCAGCTCGCGACCCGGCACAGATACGCAGTATTTT
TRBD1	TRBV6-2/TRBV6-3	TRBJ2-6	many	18	CASSRSRDRWTGANVLTF	TGTGCCAGCAGTCGTAGCCGGGACAGGTGGACTGGGGCCAACGTCCTGACTTTC
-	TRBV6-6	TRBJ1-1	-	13	CASSSSDSSEAFF	TGTGCCAGCAGTTCCTCGGACAGCAGTGAAGCTTTCTTT
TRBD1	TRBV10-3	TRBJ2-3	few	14	CAISGQGSGDTQYF	TGTGCCATCAGTGGACAGGGTTCGGGAGATACGCAGTATTTT
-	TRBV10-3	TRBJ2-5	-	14	CAISDRTTQETQYF	TGTGCCATCAGTGATCGGACCACTCAAGAGACCCAGTACTTC
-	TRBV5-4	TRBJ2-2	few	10	CALGVGELFF	TGTGCCCTCGGCGTTGGTGAGCTGTTTTTT
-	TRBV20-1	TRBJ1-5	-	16	CSAKLSSGISNQPQHF	TGCAGTGCTAAATTATCCTCAGGGATTAGCAATCAGCCCCAGCATTTT
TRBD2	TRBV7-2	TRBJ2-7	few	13	CASSLNPSGGSNF	TGTGCCAGCAGCTTGAACCCAAGCGGGGGATCTAACTTC
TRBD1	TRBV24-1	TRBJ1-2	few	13	CATSDPTGAGYTF	TGTGCCACCAGTGATCCTACAGGGGCCGGCTACACCTTC